Here is one T cell receptor (beta chain) with its context. Its antigen is as yet unknown. The sample is drawn from a study of OX40 agonist ivuxolimab in advanced cancers. Across the study: Patients were dosed intravenously with ivuxolimab at 0.01 to 10 mg/kg every 2 weeks.

Germline assignment: CDR1 MNHEY and CDR2 SVGAGI. V was pared by 3 bases and J by 0 bases, with 12 bases between. The CDR3 covers 15 residues. Overall study results and limits: Nonresponders, in some cases, also had low normalized T-cell clonal expansion. Fewer expanded clones were found on average in CD4+ than in CD8+ T cells.

Assay: immunoSEQ multiplex PCR; the TCRdb copy retains only in-frame clones and omits some. The sample records roughly 20,000 clones, approximately 86% being singletons. This clonotype was obtained from an adult with an advanced solid tumor such as melanoma, head and neck, liver or kidney cancer. Sequenced here: CD4+ or CD8+ T cells sorted from blood, sampled in a trial of the OX40 agonist ivuxolimab. The rearrangement uses TRBV6-5 and TRBJ2-7, with D hard to call. CDR3 residues: CASSYSLDSSYEQYF. For the CDR3, the DNA is TGTGCCAGCAGTTATTCTCTGGATAGCTCCTACGAGCAGTACTTC.